Following are 10 T cell receptor beta chains from one sample sequenced in a study of cytomegalovirus exposure and HLA in healthy donors. Primers for the PCR totalled 60 Vbeta and 13 Jbeta. Profiled with immunoSEQ multiplex PCR; TCRdb holds only in-frame clones, not every one. The sample shows roughly 79,000 clones, and approximately 4.6% sits with its ten largest clones. Material for sequencing was PBMCs. These TCRs come from a man under 40 in good health and CMV-seronegative.

V is TRBV5-1 and J is TRBJ2-3; D gene uncertain. V dropped 4 bases and J dropped 6 bases, with 6 bases sitting between them. CDR1 is SGHRS, CDR2 YFSETQ, per germline. The length of the CDR3 is 11 residues. DNA of the CDR3: TGCGCCAGCAGCATTGCGGATACGCAGTATTTT. It encodes CASSIADTQYF.

The chain employs TRBV5-1 and TRBJ1-2; 11 positions match TRBD1. With V trimmed by 3 bases and J by 3 bases, 4 bases remained unmatched. The CDR3 spans 15 residues. Germline CDR1 reads SGHRS; CDR2 reads YFSETQ. The CDR3 DNA sequence: TGCGCCAGCAGCTCGGGACAGGGGGTTGACTATGGCTACACCTTC. Translated, it gives CASSSGQGVDYGYTF.

V is TRBV5-6 and J is TRBJ1-5; TRBD1 might be the D (5 bases). V lost 4 bases and J lost 5, with 16 bases in between. The CDR3 has 15 residues. CDR1 SGHDT and CDR2 YYEEEE come from the germline V gene. CDR3 in amino acids: CASSRGHSLDQPQHF. The CDR3 DNA follows: TGTGCCAGCAGCCGAGGACACAGCCTAGATCAGCCCCAGCATTTT.

With regard to this clone: This sample also contains other DNA sequences that code for the same CDR3. The chain employs TRBV5-1 and TRBJ2-2; weak D call: TRBD1 (6 bases). Per the germline V gene, CDR1 is SGHRS and CDR2 is YFSETQ. V gave up 1 base and J gave up 3 bases, with 13 bases separating them. The CDR3 contains 16 residues. Here the CDR3 reads CASSLSGTIYTGELFF. The CDR3, as DNA: TGCGCCAGCAGCTTGTCCGGGACAATATACACCGGGGAGCTGTTTTTT.

The chain combines TRBV9 with TRBJ1-1; D uncertain. CDR1 is SGDLS, CDR2 YYNGEE, per germline. This CDR3 contains 16 residues. Trimming took 0 bases from V and 3 from J, leaving 15 bases between them. The CDR3 bases are TGTGCCAGCAGCGTAGAACTAAGAACGACGGACACTGAAGCTTTCTTT. It yields the protein CASSVELRTTDTEAFF.

The chain has TRBV5-1 and TRBJ1-2; 9 positions agree with TRBD1. CDR1 SGHRS and CDR2 YFSETQ come from the germline V gene. The junction had 3 bases not matched to a gene; V was cut back by 2 bases and J by 7 bases. The CDR3 spans 13 residues. CDR3 bases: TGCGCCAGCAGCTTTGGGACAGGGCTTGGCTACACCTTC. Translated, it gives CASSFGTGLGYTF.

The gene calls are TRBV7-2 and TRBJ2-1; the match to TRBD2 covers 10 bases. The CDR3 runs 13 residues. Germline assignment: CDR1 SGHTA and CDR2 FQGNSA. The V and J ends lost 5 bases and 15 bases, in that order; junction bases with no gene match: 10. CDR3 in DNA: TGTGCCAGCAGCCCTACCACTAGCGGGAACTGGTTCTTC. It codes for CASSPTTSGNWFF.

The V gene is TRBV4-2, the J gene TRBJ2-3; D remains unclear. Trimming removed 2 bases from V and 4 bases from J, with 10 bases in between. CDR3 length: 14 residues. Germline assignment: CDR1 LGHNA and CDR2 YNFKEQ. CDR3 nucleotides: TGTGCCAGCAGCCAAAAAAGCCCGCCAGATACGCAGTATTTT. This gives the protein CASSQKSPPDTQYF.

The chain couples TRBV27 to TRBJ2-3; the match to TRBD2 covers 11 bases. CDR3 length equals 15 residues. Germline V gives CDR1 MNHEY, CDR2 SMNVEV (reference sequence). V trimming: 2 bases; J trimming: 3 bases; junction bases outside the gene matches: 1. The chain's CDR3 is CASSLPSGGTDTQYF. The CDR3 bases are TGTGCCAGCAGTTTACCTAGCGGGGGGACAGATACGCAGTATTTT.

This chain joins TRBV6-1 and TRBJ1-5, with 10 bases fitting TRBD1. CDR1 is MNHNS, CDR2 SASEGT, per germline. V was pared by 7 bases and J by 6 bases, with 6 bases of the junction left unmatched. This CDR3 has 14 residues. This chain's CDR3 is CASTGTGEAQPQHF. In DNA form, the CDR3 reads TGTGCCAGCACCGGGACAGGGGAAGCTCAGCCCCAGCATTTT.